These 17 T cell receptor beta chains came from one sample sequenced in a study of cytomegalovirus exposure and HLA in healthy donors. The PCR employed 60 Vbeta primers together with 13 Jbeta primers. Libraries were prepared by immunoSEQ multiplex PCR; TCRdb keeps only in-frame clonotypes and omits some of them. The sample lists over 85,000 clones, around 77% occurring once. The specimen was PBMCs. All receptors derive from a female donor in good health and CMV-seronegative.

V and J are TRBV18 and TRBJ1-5; maybe TRBD1 (5 bases). CDR1 KGHSH and CDR2 LQKENI come from the germline V gene. With 1 base removed from V and 2 bases from J, the gap between germline ends came to 15 bases. The CDR3 contains 17 residues. The CDR3 spells CASSPRAGERGNQPQHF. As DNA, the CDR3 is TGTGCCAGCTCACCACGGGCGGGGGAGAGGGGCAATCAGCCCCAGCATTTT.

The rearrangement joins TRBV7-6 to TRBJ1-1, with D uncertain. CDR3 size: 15 residues. V lost 3 bases and J lost 2, with 13 bases in between. Germline V gene sequence: CDR1 SGHVS, CDR2 FNYEAQ. This chain's CDR3 is CASSFSGQKNTEAFF. The CDR3, as DNA: TGTGCCAGCAGCTTCTCAGGCCAGAAAAACACTGAAGCTTTCTTT.

The V gene is TRBV5-4, the J gene TRBJ2-7, with 7 bases lining up with TRBD1. The CDR3 has 16 residues. V lost 3 bases to trimming and J lost 1 base; unmatched junction nucleotides: 10. Germline CDR1 and CDR2: SGHNT and YYREEE (reference sequence). The CDR3 bases are TGTGCCAGCAGCTCCGGACAGGTCCTAGGGTCCTACGAGCAGTACTTC. Encoded protein: CASSSGQVLGSYEQYF.

The V and J genes are TRBV25-1 and TRBJ1-2; TRBD1 aligns across 9 bases. Germline V gene lookup returns CDR1 MGHDK and CDR2 SYGVNS. This CDR3 has 15 amino acids. V lost 4 bases to trimming and J lost 6 bases; unmatched junction nucleotides: 9. The CDR3 DNA reads TGTGCCAGCAGTGCCCGGGGGACAGGGAAGGATGGCTACACCTTC. As protein: CASSARGTGKDGYTF.

Regarding this clone: The sample holds other DNA sequences that translate to the same CDR3. The chain combines TRBV7-3 with TRBJ2-7; TRBD2 aligns across 9 bases. The CDR3 sequence is 14 residues long. The V and J ends lost 2 bases and 7 bases, in that order; junction bases with no gene match: 6. Germline V CDR1 and CDR2: SGHTA, FQGTGA. CDR3 nucleotide sequence: TGTGCCAGCAGCTTAGCGGGAGGGCCGGGGGAGCAGTACTTC. Protein sequence: CASSLAGGPGEQYF.

The chain has TRBV6-1 and TRBJ2-1; TRBD1 might be the D (6 bases). This CDR3 comprises 14 residues. Germline V gene lookup returns CDR1 MNHNS and CDR2 SASEGT. The V and J ends lost 8 bases and 3 bases respectively, with 14 bases between them. CDR3 coding DNA: TGTGCCAGCCGCGAGACAGGACTCTACAATGAGCAGTTCTTC. Its protein is CASRETGLYNEQFF.

The chain couples TRBV5-6 to TRBJ2-2; no firm D call. V was clipped by 4 bases and J by 6 bases, with 10 bases between them. The V gene's germline CDR1 is SGHDT and CDR2 YYEEEE. This CDR3 is 13 amino acids long. CDR3 region: CASSIDMAGELFF. The CDR3 nucleotides read TGTGCCAGCAGCATAGACATGGCCGGGGAGCTGTTTTTT. The full variable domain, rest sourced from reference TRBV5-6 and TRBJ2-2, is DAGVTQSPTHLIKTRGQQVTLRCSPKSGHDTVSWYQQALGQGPQFIFQYYEEEERQRGNFPDRFSGHQFPNYSSELNVNALLLGDSALYLCASSIDMAGELFFGEGSRLTVL.

CDR3 in DNA: TGCAGCGCCCCATCGGGCGGGGGGGCCTTGGATACGCAGTATTTT. Translation: CSAPSGGGALDTQYF. This chain uses TRBV29-1 with TRBJ2-3; 9 bases map to TRBD2. With 7 bases clipped from V and 6 bases from J, the junction kept 14 bases outside the gene matches. CDR1 is SQVTM and CDR2 is ANQGSEA in the germline V gene. This CDR3 has 15 amino acids.

This rearrangement joins TRBV5-5 to TRBJ2-5, with D maybe TRBD2 (6 bases). Germline CDR1 reads SGHKS; CDR2 reads YYEKEE (reference sequence). This CDR3 comprises 14 residues. Trimming shortened V by 2 bases and J by 4 bases, and 12 bases separated the two germline ends. The CDR3 DNA sequence: TGTGCCAGCAGCTTAACGGGAGCGGGAGAGACCCAGTACTTC. Amino acids: CASSLTGAGETQYF.

The chain combines TRBV6-5 with TRBJ1-1; maybe TRBD1 (6 bases). V was pared by 5 bases and J by 5 bases, with 12 bases between. The CDR3 is 13 amino acids. Germline V gives CDR1 MNHEY, CDR2 SVGAGI. The CDR3 DNA follows: TGTGCCAGCAGTCGGGGGGCCTCGACTGAAGCTTTCTTT. This encodes CASSRGASTEAFF.

This chain joins TRBV14 and TRBJ1-5, with D unclear. V was trimmed by 2 bases and J by 3 bases, leaving 5 bases between them. CDR3 length: 13 residues. Germline CDR1 and CDR2: SGHDN and FVKESK. The CDR3 protein is CASSQLLNQPQHF. The CDR3 DNA follows: TGTGCCAGCAGCCAACTTCTCAATCAGCCCCAGCATTTT.

The J gene is TRBJ1-2, the V gene TRBV7-9; D remains unclear. This CDR3 spans 14 amino acids. V was shortened by 5 bases and J by 2 bases, with 12 bases between the two germline ends. Germline loops: CDR1 SEHNR, CDR2 FQNEAQ (reference sequence). The CDR3, as DNA: TGTGCCAGCAGCCCAGTGTTGGAGAACTATGGCTACACCTTC. Its protein product is CASSPVLENYGYTF.

This clone was seen more than once but under ten times. The chain has TRBV5-4 and TRBJ1-2; the match to TRBD1 covers 9 bases. CDR3 length equals 16 residues. V lost 3 bases to trimming and J lost 6 bases; unmatched junction nucleotides: 12. The germline V gene encodes CDR1 SGHNT and CDR2 YYREEE (reference sequence). The CDR3 reads CASSSPPGQGPNGYTF. CDR3 bases: TGTGCCAGCAGCTCCCCCCCGGGACAGGGACCGAATGGCTACACCTTC. Variable domain in full (rest from reference TRBV5-4 and TRBJ1-2): ETGVTQSPTHLIKTRGQQVTLRCSSQSGHNTVSWYQQALGQGPQFIFQYYREEENGRGNFPPRFSGLQFPNYSSELNVNALELDDSALYLCASSSPPGQGPNGYTFGSGTRLTVV.

This rearrangement joins TRBV4-1 to TRBJ2-1; 10 nucleotides agree with TRBD2. This CDR3 spans 17 amino acids. Germline CDR1 is MGHRA and CDR2 is YSYEKL. V dropped 0 bases and J dropped 6; count of bases not matched to a gene: 8. The CDR3 DNA sequence: TGCGCCAGCAGCCAAGATCAGTCCAGCGGGAGGGCCAATGAGCAGTTCTTC. It encodes CASSQDQSSGRANEQFF.

The chain is built from TRBV11-1 and TRBJ2-5; 13 bases line up with TRBD2. The CDR3 contains 16 residues. The V gene end was trimmed by 4 bases and the J gene end by 5 bases; junction bases not matched to a gene: 7. The germline V gene encodes CDR1 SGHAT and CDR2 FQDESV (reference sequence). In DNA form, the CDR3 reads TGTGCCAGCAGCTCTGGACTAGCGGGAGTTATGGAGACCCAGTACTTC. This gives the protein CASSSGLAGVMETQYF.

CDR3 residues: CASRRLAGAGEQFF. As DNA, the CDR3 is TGTGCCAGCAGAAGACTAGCGGGGGCTGGTGAGCAGTTCTTC. This chain joins TRBV6-1 and TRBJ2-1; 12 nucleotides line up with TRBD2. Germline V gene data show CDR1 as MNHNS and CDR2 as SASEGT. The CDR3 has 14 residues. V lost 6 bases and J lost 9; bases outside the gene matches: 6.

The chain is built from TRBV7-2 and TRBJ2-5; D is possibly TRBD2 (5 bases). V lost 1 base and J lost 5, with 8 bases in between. Per germline, CDR1 SGHTA and CDR2 FQGNSA. The CDR3 has 13 residues. This CDR3 is CASSLGRGETQYF. The DNA for the CDR3 is TGTGCCAGCAGCTTAGGGCGAGGGGAGACCCAGTACTTC.